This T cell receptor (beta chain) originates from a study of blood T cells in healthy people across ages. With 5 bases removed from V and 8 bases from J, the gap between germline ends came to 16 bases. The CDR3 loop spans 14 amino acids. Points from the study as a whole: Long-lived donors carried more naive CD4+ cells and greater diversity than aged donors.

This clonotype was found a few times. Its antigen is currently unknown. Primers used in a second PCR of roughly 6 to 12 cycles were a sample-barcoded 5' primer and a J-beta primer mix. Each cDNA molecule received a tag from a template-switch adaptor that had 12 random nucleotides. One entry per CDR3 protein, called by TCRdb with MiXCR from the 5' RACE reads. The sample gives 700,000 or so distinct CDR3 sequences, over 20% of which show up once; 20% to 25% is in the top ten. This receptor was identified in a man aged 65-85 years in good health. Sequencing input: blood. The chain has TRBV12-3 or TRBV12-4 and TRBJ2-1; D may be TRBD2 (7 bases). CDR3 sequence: CASSLRGGSYEQFF. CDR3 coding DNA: TGTGCCAGCAGTCTTAGGGGGGGTTCATATGAGCAGTTCTTC.